Listed below are T cell receptor beta chains from one sample, sequenced in a study of CD8 T cells in ankylosing spondylitis. A single record per CDR3 protein comes from TCRdb applying MiXCR to the 5' RACE reads. The repertoire holds more than 200,000 distinct CDR3 sequences, more than 20% seen once, with approximately 0.61% in the top ten. The sequenced material came from blood, either unsorted or a sorted T cell fraction (not recorded which). The receptor set was obtained from a male donor with ankylosing spondylitis or in good health (not recorded which). CDR3s include the opening cysteine and the closing phenylalanine or tryptophan. The order of the fields is J gene, clone size, V gene, D gene, CDR3 DNA, CDR3 protein. D genes are given only for firm matches. Clone size, where shown, is once, few, many, or a class for clones that have expanded.

j_gene: TRBJ2-1
abundance: NA
v_gene: TRBV12-5
d_gene: NA
CDR3nt: TGTGCTAGTGGTGGGTGGCTTGGCGAGCAGTTCTTC
CDR3aa: CASGGWLGEQFF

j_gene: TRBJ1-4
abundance: many
v_gene: TRBV12-3/TRBV12-4
d_gene: TRBD1
CDR3nt: TGTGCCAGCAGCACAGACAGGGGTGGGAATGAAAAACTGTTTTTT
CDR3aa: CASSTDRGGNEKLFF

j_gene: TRBJ2-3
abundance: NA
v_gene: TRBV20-1
d_gene: NA
CDR3nt: TGCAGTGCTAGCTCGGACAGCACCACAGATACGCAGTATTTT
CDR3aa: CSASSDSTTDTQYF

j_gene: TRBJ2-5
abundance: NA
v_gene: TRBV6-1
d_gene: NA
CDR3nt: TGTGCCAGCAGTGAATGGCAGGAGAACCTCGCTGGAAAAGAGACCCAGTACTTC
CDR3aa: CASSEWQENLAGKETQYF

j_gene: TRBJ1-5
abundance: many
v_gene: TRBV20-1
d_gene: NA
CDR3nt: TGCAGTGCTAGGTATTCGAATAGCAATCAGCCCCAGCATTTT
CDR3aa: CSARYSNSNQPQHF

j_gene: TRBJ1-2
abundance: few
v_gene: TRBV20-1
d_gene: NA
CDR3nt: TGCAGTGCTAGAGATCTCTTTTTAGGGGGCTACACCTTC
CDR3aa: CSARDLFLGGYTF

j_gene: TRBJ1-2
abundance: NA
v_gene: TRBV20-1
d_gene: NA
CDR3nt: TGCAGTGCTAGGCCCCGGGGAAGGTCGGACTATGGCTACACCTTC
CDR3aa: CSARPRGRSDYGYTF

j_gene: TRBJ1-1
abundance: NA
v_gene: TRBV6-6
d_gene: NA
CDR3nt: TGTGACCGACAGGAGGGCACTGAAGCTTTCTTT
CDR3aa: CDRQEGTEAFF

j_gene: TRBJ2-1
abundance: few
v_gene: TRBV12-3/TRBV12-4
d_gene: NA
CDR3nt: TGTGCCAGCAGTTGGGCCCCCATGGATGAGCAGTTCTTC
CDR3aa: CASSWAPMDEQFF

j_gene: TRBJ1-1
abundance: NA
v_gene: TRBV7-9
d_gene: NA
CDR3nt: TGTGCCAGCAGCTTAGTCCGGGGGACTGAAGCTTTCTTT
CDR3aa: CASSLVRGTEAFF

j_gene: TRBJ2-7
abundance: NA
v_gene: TRBV12-3/TRBV12-4
d_gene: NA
CDR3nt: TGTGCCAGCAGTTTAGCGGGGGGCACCTACGAGCAGTACTTC
CDR3aa: CASSLAGGTYEQYF

j_gene: TRBJ2-6
abundance: NA
v_gene: TRBV5-1
d_gene: NA
CDR3nt: TGCGCCAGCAGCTTGGAACAGGTCTACGCTGGGGCCAACGTCCTGACTTTC
CDR3aa: CASSLEQVYAGANVLTF

j_gene: TRBJ2-7
abundance: few
v_gene: TRBV18
d_gene: TRBD1
CDR3nt: TGTGCCAGCTCACTTACTTACGGGACAGGGTCCAACGAGCAGTACTTC
CDR3aa: CASSLTYGTGSNEQYF